The 29 T cell receptor beta chains below all came from one sample that was sequenced in a study of T cells in Graves' hyperthyroidism and ophthalmopathy (dated by TCRdb to between 2018 and 2021). Receptor amplification or capture employed multiplex PCR. Reads for this sample came from an Illumina HiSeq 2000. The TCR beta CDR3 regions were amplified from RNA transcripts. The TCR CDR3 was subjected to a first round of RT-PCR using the HTBI primer set and the Qiagen OneStep RT-PCR kit. Through fastp at Q25 and MiXCR, TCRdb rebuilt clones from the public reads, retaining in-frame beta chains. Every CDR3 protein is listed once, alongside the most common genes and DNA of its rows. The sample table shows fewer than 750,000 distinct CDR3 sequences, and roughly 46% are seen once. The leading ten clones occupy more than 7% of the sample. The sequencing input was peripheral blood or thyroid tissue (not recorded which). The receptors here all came from a woman between 18 and 29 years old with Graves' hyperthyroidism.

This clonotype was recorded at least ten times. The chain uses TRBV3-1 and TRBJ1-1, with D possibly being TRBD1 (6 bases). Germline V gene sequence: CDR1 LGHDT, CDR2 YNNKEL (reference sequence). Trimming cost V 5 bases and J 5 bases, with 12 bases left between them. The CDR3 totals 13 residues. For the CDR3, the DNA is TGTGCCAGCAGCTCAGGGGTAAGGACTGAAGCTTTCTTT. This encodes CASSSGVRTEAFF. Combining the CDR3 with reference TRBV3-1 and TRBJ1-1 gives the whole variable domain DTAVSQTPKYLVTQMGNDKSIKCEQNLGHDTMYWYKQDSKKFLKIMFSYNNKELIINETVPNRFSPKSPDKAHLNLHINSLELGDSAVYFCASSSGVRTEAFFGQGTRLTVV.

The chain couples TRBV3-1 to TRBJ2-2; D could derive from TRBD1 or TRBD2 (6 bases each). The CDR3 extends over 20 amino acids. The germline V gene has CDR1 LGHDT and CDR2 YNNKEL (reference sequence). Trimming pared 3 bases from V and 0 bases from J, leaving 23 bases between. For the CDR3, the DNA is TGTGCCAGCAGCCAGACGAAAGCTCTGGCGGGACACGCGAACACCGGGGAGCTGTTTTTT. This codes for CASSQTKALAGHANTGELFF.

In its sample, this clonotype was seen many times. The chain uses TRBV5-6 and TRBJ1-3; D is uncertain. Germline values: CDR1 SGHDT, CDR2 YYEEEE. This CDR3 comprises 14 residues. Deletions cut 3 bases from V and 0 bases from J, with 7 bases between. CDR3 nucleotide sequence: TGTGCCAGCAGCTCCAGGCTCTCTGGAAACACCATATATTTT. Protein sequence: CASSSRLSGNTIYF.

This clonotype was counted ten times or more. The chain uses TRBV20-1 and TRBJ1-4; D is perhaps TRBD1 (5 bases). Germline-derived CDR1 and CDR2 are DFQATT and SNEGSKA (reference sequence). CDR3 length: 12 amino acids. The CDR3 nucleotides read TGCAGGGCCCACGGGGGGGATGAAAAACTGTTTTTT. The encoded protein is CRAHGGDEKLFF.

The chain links TRBV7-9 to TRBJ2-3, with 10 bases fitting TRBD2. CDR1 and CDR2 from the germline V gene are SEHNR and FQNEAQ (reference sequence). V lost 2 bases, J lost 3 bases, and 11 bases stayed unmatched. CDR3 length equals 18 residues. The CDR3 DNA reads TGTGCCAGCAGCTTAATAACACTAGCGGGATGGAAGACAGATACGCAGTATTTT. Its protein is CASSLITLAGWKTDTQYF.

About this clonotype: A read error may produce the germline difference seen at one junction end. The rearrangement links TRBV2 to TRBJ2-7; 8 positions agree with TRBD1. CDR1 and CDR2 from the germline V gene are SNHLY and FYNNEI. This CDR3 is 15 amino acids long. CDR3 coding DNA: TGTGCCAGCACCTCCGACAGGGGCGGTTTCTACGAACAGTACTTC. Protein sequence: CASTSDRGGFYEQYF.

The rearrangement links TRBV12-3 or TRBV12-4 to TRBJ1-1; TRBD1 might be the D (5 bases). The CDR3 loop spans 15 amino acids. V lost 3 bases and J lost 1, with 12 bases in between. CDR3 sequence (DNA): TGTGCCAGCAGTTTTGGCCCCGACAGGAACACTGAAGCTTTCTTT. Protein sequence: CASSFGPDRNTEAFF.

This clonotype was observed a handful of times. The chain carries TRBV5-4 and TRBJ1-4; D might be TRBD1 (6 bases). The germline V gene encodes CDR1 SGHNT and CDR2 YYREEE (reference sequence). The CDR3 loop spans 15 amino acids. V lost 3 bases and J 4 bases, leaving 13 bases between the germline ends. CDR3 DNA sequence: TGTGCCAGCAGCTCTAGGGGGGCCTTTAATGAAAAACTGTTTTTT. Encoded protein: CASSSRGAFNEKLFF.

This chain links TRBV30 with TRBJ2-7, with D possibly being TRBD1 (6 bases). CDR3 size: 16 residues. The germline CDR1 and CDR2 sequences are GTSNPN and SVGIG (reference sequence). Trimming pared 0 bases from V and 6 bases from J, leaving 21 bases between. The CDR3 region has the DNA TGTGCCTGGAGTGTCTCAACCGGGACAAGGGGCTCCGAGCAGTACTTC. This codes for CAWSVSTGTRGSEQYF.

This clonotype appeared many times. The gene calls are TRBV11-3 and TRBJ2-7, with 11 bases identical to TRBD1. CDR1 is SGHNT and CDR2 is YENEEA in the germline V gene. The CDR3 is made up of 15 amino acids. V shed 5 bases and J 3 bases; nucleotides not matched to a gene: 6. Here the CDR3 reads CASSQRTGGGYEQYF. The CDR3 nucleotides read TGTGCCAGCAGCCAACGGACAGGGGGCGGCTACGAGCAGTACTTC.

This clonotype came up many times. The chain couples TRBV5-4 to TRBJ2-7, with D possibly being TRBD2 (6 bases). Trimming removed 4 bases from V and 6 bases from J, with 23 bases in between. Germline CDR1 SGHNT, CDR2 YYREEE (reference sequence). This CDR3 region has 16 residues. CDR3 amino acids: CASSPGVSGVSTEQYF. For the CDR3, the DNA is TGTGCCAGCAGCCCGGGGGTTTCGGGGGTGTCGACCGAGCAGTACTTC.

This clonotype was counted at least ten times. The gene calls are TRBV7-9 and TRBJ1-2; no definite D call. V lost 4 bases and J 5 bases, leaving 11 bases between the germline ends. The CDR3 sequence is 13 residues long. Germline V gene data show CDR1 as SEHNR and CDR2 as FQNEAQ (reference sequence). The CDR3: CASSSRGGYGYTF. Here the CDR3 DNA reads TGTGCCAGCAGCTCCCGCGGTGGTTATGGCTACACCTTC.

This clonotype was counted between two and nine times. This clone may be a read error of a much larger clone one base away. The chain carries TRBV19 and TRBJ1-5; TRBD1 is a possible D gene (6 bases). The V end lost 7 bases, the J end lost 7 bases, and 20 bases lay between the germline ends. CDR3 length equals 15 residues. CDR1 LNHDA and CDR2 SQIVND come from the germline V gene (reference sequence). The CDR3 region is CASTATTGFSQPQHF. CDR3 sequence (DNA): TGTGCCAGTACTGCGACCACAGGGTTTAGCCAGCCCCAGCATTTT.

The sample holds many counts of this clonotype. This rearrangement joins TRBV5-1 to TRBJ1-2; D is undetermined. The CDR3 spans 13 residues. Germline V gives CDR1 SGHRS, CDR2 YFSETQ. Between the trimmed V and J ends, which lost 1 base and 8 bases, there was a span of 12 bases. This CDR3 reads CASSLLHLGGYTF. Here the CDR3 DNA reads TGCGCCAGCAGCTTGCTCCACCTGGGAGGCTACACCTTC.

This clonotype occurred many times. This chain joins TRBV20-1 and TRBJ1-4; maybe TRBD1 (5 bases). Germline CDR1 and CDR2: DFQATT and SNEGSKA (reference sequence). There are 16 residues in the CDR3. With 5 bases removed from V and 0 bases from J, the gap between germline ends came to 16 bases. For the CDR3, the DNA is TGCAGTGCTCTGATACCGACAGCCGCAACTAATGAAAAACTGTTTTTT. Translated, it gives CSALIPTAATNEKLFF.

This clonotype was seen many times. The genes are TRBV2 and TRBJ1-2; D perhaps matches TRBD1 (5 bases). The germline gives CDR1 SNHLY, CDR2 FYNNEI. The CDR3 extends over 13 amino acids. V gave up 9 bases and J gave up 2 bases, with 13 bases separating them. As DNA, the CDR3 is TGTGCCAGAGGGGCCACTGCGAACTATGGCTACACCTTC. Amino acid sequence: CARGATANYGYTF.

This clonotype has ten or more counts. The chain recombines TRBV15 with TRBJ1-1, with D possibly matching TRBD1 (6 bases). Germline CDR1 LNHNV, CDR2 YYDKDF (reference sequence). Trimming took 2 bases from V and 7 from J, leaving 11 bases between them. The CDR3 is 13 residues long. The CDR3 here is CATSRQGTDEAFF. CDR3 bases: TGTGCCACCAGCAGACAGGGGACGGATGAAGCTTTCTTT.

This clonotype was detected ten times or more. The V call is TRBV6-6, the J call TRBJ2-7, with 7 bases identical to TRBD1. Trimming cost V 6 bases and J 4 bases; bases outside gene matches: 12. The CDR3 loop spans 15 amino acids. Germline-derived CDR1 and CDR2 are MNHNY and SVGAGI (reference sequence). This CDR3 reads CASRDGGQGVYEQYF. Written as DNA, the CDR3 is TGTGCCAGCAGGGACGGTGGGCAGGGGGTTTACGAGCAGTACTTC.

In regard to this clonotype: A much bigger clone sits one base away, suggesting this may be a read error. The chain combines TRBV3-1 with TRBJ2-7, with a possible D match to TRBD2 (6 bases). CDR1 is LGHDT, CDR2 YNNKEL, per germline (reference sequence). CDR3 size: 14 residues. CDR3 sequence (DNA): TGTGCCAGCAGCCCCCTTAGCGGAACCTACGAGCAGTGCTTC. This translates into CASSPLSGTYEQCF.

This clonotype was found many times. This rearrangement joins TRBV29-1 to TRBJ2-3; D might be TRBD2 (5 bases). The ends were cut back, 2 bases at V and 1 base at J, with 19 bases in the middle. In germline, CDR1 is SQVTM, CDR2 ANQGSEA. CDR3 length: 17 amino acids. In DNA, the CDR3 is TGCAGCGTTGAAAGAGCGGTCTCTATGGTGGGCACAGATACGCAGTATTTT. Its translation is CSVERAVSMVGTDTQYF.

The DNA of the CDR3 is TGTGCCAGCAGCTTAGCAAGACTAGCGGGAGGAAGAGAGACCCAGTACTTC. This sequence encodes CASSLARLAGGRETQYF. The rearrangement joins TRBV7-8 to TRBJ2-5, with 13 bases fitting TRBD2. Germline V gene sequence: CDR1 SGHVS, CDR2 FQNEAQ. The V gene end was trimmed by 0 bases and the J gene end by 4 bases; junction bases not matched to a gene: 5. CDR3 size: 17 residues. The full variable domain, completed using reference TRBV7-8 and TRBJ2-5, is GAGVSQSPRYKVAKRGQDVALRCDPISGHVSLFWYQQALGQGPEFLTYFQNEAQLDKSGLPSDRFFAERPEGSVSTLKIQRTQQEDSAVYLCASSLARLAGGRETQYFGPGTRLLVL.

The rearrangement uses TRBV7-3 and TRBJ2-6, with TRBD2 as a possible D gene (7 bases). The CDR3 totals 16 residues. Germline V gives CDR1 SGHTA, CDR2 FQGTGA. V lost 1 base and J 3 bases, leaving 10 bases between the germline ends. The CDR3 spells CASSLRGGDGANVLTF. The CDR3, as DNA: TGTGCCAGCAGCTTAAGGGGGGGCGATGGGGCCAACGTCCTGACTTTC.

This clonotype appeared many times. The chain combines TRBV9 with TRBJ2-7; 9 nucleotides line up with TRBD1. In germline, CDR1 is SGDLS, CDR2 YYNGEE. CDR3 length equals 14 residues. With V trimmed by 6 bases and J by 1 base, 5 bases remained unmatched. The CDR3 nucleotides read TGTGCCAGCAACCGACAGGGGGGGTCCTACGAGCAGTACTTC. Amino acids: CASNRQGGSYEQYF.

As concerns this clonotype: A read error may be the cause here, since a much bigger clone is one base away. V and J are TRBV5-1 and TRBJ2-2; no clear D gene. The V end lost 6 bases, the J end lost 8 bases, and 11 bases lay between the germline ends. CDR3 length equals 12 residues. The germline gives CDR1 SGHRS, CDR2 YFSETQ. CDR3: CASTINSGELFF. DNA of the CDR3: TGCGCCAGCACTATAAATTCAGGGGAGCTGTTTTTT.

The CDR3, as DNA: TGTGCCAGCAGTTGGAACAGGGGGCCCGTCGATCAGCCCCAGCATTTT. Amino acid sequence: CASSWNRGPVDQPQHF. This chain connects TRBV27 to TRBJ1-5, with TRBD1 matching 9 bases. The CDR3 is 16 residues long. From germline, CDR1 is MNHEY and CDR2 SMNVEV (reference sequence). Trimming at V came to 4 bases and at J to 5 bases, leaving 9 bases not matched to a gene.

This chain joins TRBV20-1 and TRBJ2-2; 9 bases line up with TRBD2. Germline CDR1 reads DFQATT; CDR2 reads SNEGSKA (reference sequence). The CDR3 totals 17 residues. V was pared by 0 bases and J by 0 bases, with 5 bases of the junction left unmatched. This CDR3 is CSARDLLAGSNTGELFF. CDR3 nucleotides: TGCAGTGCTAGAGATCTACTAGCGGGTTCGAACACCGGGGAGCTGTTTTTT.

This chain joins TRBV24-1 and TRBJ1-2; D gene ambiguous. V dropped 3 bases and J dropped 6 bases, with 16 bases sitting between them. The CDR3 loop spans 15 amino acids. Germline lookup yields CDR1 KGHDR and CDR2 SFDVKD. The CDR3 sequence: CATSDRSKKGHGYTF. CDR3 nucleotides: TGTGCCACCAGTGATCGATCCAAGAAGGGCCATGGCTACACCTTC.

This clonotype was detected ten times or more. This chain joins TRBV5-1 and TRBJ2-7, with 9 bases matching TRBD1. The ends lost 3 bases at V and 6 bases at J; junction bases unmatched: 10. The CDR3 extends over 15 amino acids. Germline CDR1 is SGHRS and CDR2 is YFSETQ. This CDR3 reads CASSWTWTGAGEQYF. CDR3 bases: TGCGCCAGCAGCTGGACCTGGACAGGGGCCGGCGAGCAGTACTTC.

This clonotype was seen many times. The chain employs TRBV20-1 and TRBJ2-7, with TRBD2 matching over 7 bases. With V trimmed by 5 bases and J by 3 bases, 7 bases remained unmatched. CDR1 and CDR2 (germline): DFQATT, SNEGSKA (reference sequence). The length of the CDR3 is 13 residues. This CDR3 is CSAPRGGGYEQYF. CDR3 DNA sequence: TGCAGTGCTCCCAGAGGCGGGGGCTACGAGCAGTACTTC.